This T cell receptor (beta chain) was captured by sequencing in a study of neoadjuvant anti-PD-1 for oral cavity cancer. Study overall: Patients without progression got a fourth dose around day 43.

Germline V gene sequence: CDR1 SGHRS, CDR2 YFSETQ. V was cut by 0 bases and J by 6 bases, with 11 bases left in between. The CDR3 extends over 14 amino acids. Time point given: after neoadjuvant nivolumab, at surgical resection. Stage II-IVA oral cavity squamous cell carcinoma was new and untreated by systemic or radiation therapy. No culture or expansion preceded analysis of these blood cells. TCRdb keeps only in-frame clones here, not all; method: immunoSEQ multiplex PCR. Of around 8,900 clones listed, 60% to 75% were seen once; the top ten hold roughly 2.9%. This sequence joins TRBV5-1 and TRBJ2-3, with D hard to call. The sequences come from PBMCs, collected after nivolumab (anti-PD-1) treatment. This TCR was sampled from a person between 40 and 85 years old with oral cavity squamous cell carcinoma. The CDR3 DNA reads TGCGCCAGCAGCTTGGACAAATTTGGGGATACGCAGTATTTT. Encoded protein: CASSLDKFGDTQYF.